The 7 T cell receptor beta chains reported below all come from one sample, sequenced in a study of shared clonotypes between healthy human individuals. Assay used: immunoSEQ multiplex PCR; TCRdb lists only in-frame clones, some missing. The sample consists of 1.6 million or so clones, 97% to 99% of them appearing once. Material for sequencing was naive CD4+ T cells sorted from blood. Subset in this sample: CD45RA+ positively selected. These receptors were obtained from a man younger than 45 in good health.

V is TRBV11-2 and J is TRBJ2-7; no clear D. This CDR3 is built from 13 residues. Germline V gene lookup returns CDR1 SGHAT and CDR2 FQNNGV. V lost 0 bases to trimming and J lost 7 bases, with 10 bases between them. As DNA, the CDR3 is TGTGCCAGCAGCTTAGATCTTGTCGCAGAGCAGTACTTC. Translating it yields CASSLDLVAEQYF.

This clone came up once. The same CDR3 also results from other DNA sequences found in this sample. This chain uses TRBV9 with TRBJ1-2; D ambiguous. This CDR3 region has 14 residues. Deletions cut 0 bases from V and 0 bases from J, with 6 bases between. The germline V gene encodes CDR1 SGDLS and CDR2 YYNGEE. The CDR3 region has the DNA TGTGCCAGCAGCGTAGACGGGACTAACTATGGCTACACCTTC. It codes for CASSVDGTNYGYTF.

The genes are TRBV7-9 and TRBJ2-3; either TRBD1 or TRBD2 may fit D (5 bases each). Germline CDR1 and CDR2: SEHNR and FQNEAQ (reference sequence). CDR3 length: 18 amino acids. Trimming took off 0 bases at V and 6 bases at J, with 22 bases between the two ends. CDR3 sequence reads: CASSLARGSAGLRDTQYF. In DNA, the CDR3 is TGTGCCAGCAGCTTAGCTAGGGGTTCGGCGGGTCTAAGGGATACGCAGTATTTT.

This chain uses TRBV5-1 with TRBJ2-1; D is uncertain. The germline V and J ends were trimmed by 2 bases and 4 bases, with 13 bases remaining between them. CDR3 length equals 15 residues. Germline values: CDR1 SGHRS, CDR2 YFSETQ. The CDR3 DNA follows: TGCGCCAGCAGCTTTACCGAAAGCCTATACAATGAGCAGTTCTTC. This encodes CASSFTESLYNEQFF.

This CDR3 reads CASSADGSLSEQYF. The DNA for the CDR3 is TGTGCCAGCAGTGCGGACGGGTCTCTCTCCGAGCAGTACTTC. The chain is built from TRBV6-1 and TRBJ2-7; D call uncertain. V was cut by 4 bases and J by 6 bases, with 16 bases left in between. Germline V gene data show CDR1 as MNHNS and CDR2 as SASEGT. CDR3 size: 14 residues.

The chain employs TRBV2 and TRBJ1-1; 8 bases are shared with TRBD1. This CDR3 has 14 amino acids. Per germline, CDR1 SNHLY and CDR2 FYNNEI. J gave up 1 base and V 5 bases, and 3 bases lay outside the gene matches. In DNA form, the CDR3 reads TGTGCCAGCAGTTTCAGGGGGCGGAACACTGAAGCTTTCTTT. Its protein product is CASSFRGRNTEAFF. The entire variable domain, with the rest obtained from reference TRBV2 and TRBJ1-1, is as follows: EPEVTQTPSHQVTQMGQEVILRCVPISNHLYFYWYRQILGQKVEFLVSFYNNEISEKSEIFDDQFSVERPDGSNFTLKIRSTKLEDSAMYFCASSFRGRNTEAFFGQGTRLTVV.

The CDR3 here is CASSISDYQPQHF. CDR3 DNA sequence: TGTGCCAGTAGTATTTCAGACTATCAGCCCCAGCATTTT. The chain employs TRBV19 and TRBJ1-5; D not certain. The V gene's germline CDR1 is LNHDA and CDR2 SQIVND (reference sequence). Trimming pared 3 bases from V and 5 bases from J, leaving 8 bases between. CDR3 size: 13 residues.